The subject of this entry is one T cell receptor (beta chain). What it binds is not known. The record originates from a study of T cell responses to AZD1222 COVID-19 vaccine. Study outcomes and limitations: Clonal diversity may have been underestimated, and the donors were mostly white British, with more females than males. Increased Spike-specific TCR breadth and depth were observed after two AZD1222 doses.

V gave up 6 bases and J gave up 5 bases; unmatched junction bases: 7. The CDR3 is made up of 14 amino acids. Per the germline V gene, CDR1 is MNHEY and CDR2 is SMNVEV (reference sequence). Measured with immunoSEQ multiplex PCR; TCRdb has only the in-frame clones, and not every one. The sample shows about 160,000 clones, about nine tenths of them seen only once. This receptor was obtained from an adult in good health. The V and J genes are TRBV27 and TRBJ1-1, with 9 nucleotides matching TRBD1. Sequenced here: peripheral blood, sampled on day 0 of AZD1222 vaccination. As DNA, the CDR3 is TGTGCCAGCAGCAACACAGGGGGCTGGACTGAAGCTTTCTTT. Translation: CASSNTGGWTEAFF.